Detailed here is one TCR beta chain. This clone was seen just once. Its antigen is unknown. No base quality information exists; no much larger clone differs at one position. Patients with a history of autoimmune disease or receiving systemic immunosuppression were excluded from the trial. Peripheral blood for TCR sequencing was collected from all dose cohorts at baseline, on cycle 4 day 1, and on cycle 7 day 1. Samples came from an open-label, multicenter, first-in-human phase I dose-escalation trial of ivuxolimab. Adults with locally advanced or metastatic melanoma, renal cell, hepatocellular, or head and neck squamous cell carcinoma were enrolled in the trial. Before TCR sequencing, CD4+ T cells and CD8+ T cells from peripheral blood were sorted into separate populations. These data belong to a study of OX40 agonist ivuxolimab in advanced cancers. About the full investigation: Ivuxolimab, which targeted the costimulatory receptor OX40 (CD134), was an agonistic, fully human IgG2 monoclonal antibody. Intravenous ivuxolimab was administered to patients every 2 weeks at six dose levels: 0.01, 0.1, 0.3, 1.5, 3 and 10 mg/kg. Of the approximately 54 patients in dose escalation, approximately 20 had hepatocellular carcinoma, roughly 15 had melanoma, 9 had renal cell carcinoma and 9 had head and neck cancer. The dose-escalation cohort was almost 85% male with a mean age of about 65 years, ranging from roughly 20 to 80. Prior anti-PD-1, anti-PD-L1 or anti-CTLA-4 therapy was permitted, and checkpoint inhibitors had been received by about 44% of dose-escalation patients. Partial responses were achieved by three dose-escalation patients, of whom one had hepatocellular carcinoma and two had cutaneous melanoma. The point of sequencing TCRbeta in the periphery was to test whether ivuxolimab changed TCR sequence diversity and drove clonal T-cell expansion. The monotherapy dose-escalation portion (N of about 49 patients) of the phase I ivuxolimab trial is reported in the paper. What the study reported, not specific to this receptor: In the 0.1-3.0 mg/kg groups, partial responders had among the lowest normalized peripheral clonal expansion, particularly in CD8+ T cells. Which antigens the clonally expanded peripheral T cells were specific for was not determined. After ivuxolimab, expanded clones were on average more numerous among CD8+ T cells than among CD4+ T cells. At doses of 0.1 to 3.0 mg/kg, clonal expansion of both CD4+ and CD8+ blood T cells was observed from baseline to week 6. Low levels of normalized T-cell clonal expansion were also shown by some nonresponding patients.

The CDR3 holds 16 amino acids from the cysteine to the phenylalanine. Only CDR3 DNA is held: 48 bases, read in frame from base 1. Compared with germline, V lacks 4 bases and J lacks 6 bases; bases without a gene match: 15. The germline V gene provides CDR1 SGHAT and CDR2 FQNNGV. For sequencing of the TCRbeta CDR3 region, genomic DNA was extracted from the sorted cells. The immunoSEQ Assay was used for sequencing of TCRbeta CDR3 regions. In its TCRdb copy, this immuneACCESS table keeps in-frame sequences only and misses some clones. Where compared with another copy, unresolved V genes explain less than half of these, and the others have no known cause. Present in this sample are tens of thousands of clones, approximately 92% of which were seen just once. Jointly, the top ten make up roughly 0.94% of the sample.

This clonotype was obtained from an adult with an advanced solid tumor such as melanoma, head and neck, liver or kidney cancer. This specimen was CD4+ or CD8+ T cells sorted from blood, taken in a trial of the OX40 agonist ivuxolimab. The chain joins TRBV11-2 to TRBJ2-7, and 7 bases in between align with TRBD2. The CDR3 here reads CASSSRWSGIGGEQYF. The nucleotide sequence is given as TGTGCCAGCAGCTCTCGTTGGAGCGGGATTGGGGGCGAGCAGTACTTC.